Below, 5 T cell receptor beta chains from the same sample are listed, as sequenced in a study of CD8 T cells in Susac syndrome. The RNA, about 0.45 to 1 ug, was put through reverse transcription using random hexamers. TCRdb recomputed calls from the immunoSEQ multiplex PCR reads with MiXCR, one row per CDR3 protein. The table has 200,000 to 300,000 distinct CDR3 sequences, about 94% seen once. The material sequenced was CD4+ T cells from PBMCs. These receptors were obtained from a human donor with multiple sclerosis.

This chain uses TRBV29-1 with TRBJ2-2; D unclear. CDR1 and CDR2 (germline): SQVTM, ANQGSEA. This CDR3 region has 12 residues. Trimming removed 2 bases from V and 6 bases from J, with 7 bases in between. The CDR3 sequence is CSVEKGPGELFF. DNA of the CDR3: TGCAGCGTTGAAAAGGGCCCCGGGGAGCTGTTTTTT.

The chain couples TRBV7-9 to TRBJ2-2, with 8 positions matching TRBD1. With 2 bases clipped from V and 8 bases from J, the junction kept 7 bases outside the gene matches. This CDR3 has 15 residues. CDR1 is SEHNR and CDR2 is FQNEAQ in the germline V gene (reference sequence). CDR3 nucleotide sequence: TGTGCCAGCAGCTTAACGGACAGGGTTGCGGGGGAGCTGTTTTTT. It is translated as CASSLTDRVAGELFF.

This rearrangement joins TRBV29-1 to TRBJ2-5, with 7 positions matching TRBD2. Per the germline V gene, CDR1 is SQVTM and CDR2 is ANQGSEA. There are 13 residues in the CDR3. The trim removed 3 bases at V and 0 bases at J, leaving 1 base unmatched. This CDR3 reads CSVDGRDQETQYF. The CDR3 region has the DNA TGCAGCGTTGATGGGAGGGACCAAGAGACCCAGTACTTC.

The V and J genes are TRBV6-5 and TRBJ2-3, with 7 bases that match TRBD2. V was clipped by 6 bases and J by 2 bases; unmatched bases: 8. CDR1 MNHEY and CDR2 SVGAGI come from the germline V gene. This CDR3 is 15 amino acids long. The CDR3 region is CASRPSGAITDTQYF. Written as DNA, the CDR3 is TGTGCCAGCAGACCGAGCGGGGCTATCACAGATACGCAGTATTTT.

V and J are TRBV6-4 and TRBJ2-2, with 7 bases lining up with TRBD1. Germline V gene data show CDR1 as MRHNA and CDR2 as SNTAGT. The CDR3 is made up of 15 amino acids. With 3 bases clipped from V and 4 bases from J, the junction kept 5 bases outside the gene matches. CDR3 region: CASSDSGTVTGELFF. The CDR3 DNA reads as TGTGCCAGCAGTGATTCAGGGACAGTCACCGGGGAGCTGTTTTTT.